This TCR beta chain was documented in a study of T cell responses to AZD1222 COVID-19 vaccine. With regard to this clone: The antigen is unknown.

The CDR3 totals 14 residues. Germline V gene sequence: CDR1 SGHVS, CDR2 FQNEAQ. Trimming took off 2 bases at V and 7 bases at J, with 9 bases between the two ends. The method was immunoSEQ multiplex PCR; TCRdb's version includes in-frame clones alone and lacks a portion of them. This repertoire shows 90,000 to 150,000 clones, roughly 88% found once; its top ten account for roughly 3.5%. Whole-study findings and limits: Epitopes outside B.1.351 and B.1.1.7 mutated regions reportedly drew nearly half of spike TCRs.

The sequence was obtained from an adult in good health. The sample was peripheral blood, taken on day 0 of AZD1222 vaccination. The chain joins TRBV7-8 to TRBJ1-6; D unresolved. The CDR3 coding sequence is TGTGCCAGCAGCTTACTTTTGGACAATTCACCCCTCCACTTT. Translating it yields CASSLLLDNSPLHF.